This TCR beta chain derives from a study of blood T cell repertoires in COVID-19 (dated by TCRdb to about 2020). Concerning the study at large: Samples covering the acute and convalescent phases of COVID-19 were provided by collaborators in the United States, Italy and Spain. Nearly every sample came with metadata listing a de-identified subject ID, COVID-19 status, age in years and sex. The dataset comprised deeply sampled blood TCRbeta repertoires from subjects exposed to, actively infected with, or recovered from COVID-19. Where HLA class I and class II types were available, the types were taken from metadata supplied by the sample provider, not from assay-based typing. The material from the prospective study consisted of cDNA or gDNA derived from T cells, B-cell-depleted T cells, or PBMCs. The samples were drawn from the first 160 participants of the ongoing ImmuneRACE study and from more than 1,000 subjects provided by 6 global collaborators. A freely available public database, intended as a resource for researchers studying the immune response to SARS-CoV-2, is where the repertoires were released.

The immunoSEQ Assay, a bias-controlled multiplex PCR, was used to amplify TCRbeta CDR3 regions from genomic DNA. The authors processed their data as follows. Within the assay, amplification of reference gene primers was used to estimate how many nucleated cells each sample contained. To quantify the absolute abundance of each unique TCRbeta CDR3 rearrangement, sequence reads were collapsed and filtered. For each sample, productive Simpson clonality was calculated by taking the square root of Simpson's diversity index across productive rearrangements. TCRdb took this table from immuneACCESS and kept in-frame rearrangements with V and J called. Such tables lack part of the clones; where checked against another copy, unresolved V genes explain under half of the gap, and the rest is unexplained. Clone size and V and J calls were adopted from that table, with D and trimming inferred from the DNA. Within this sample are roughly 130,000 clones, with around 80% of them counted one time only. The ten biggest clones cover 1.9% of the sample.

V is cut back by 5 bases and J by 2 bases, with 6 bases in the junction unmatched. There are 15 amino acids in the CDR3, from cysteine to phenylalanine inclusive. The retained sequence is limited to the CDR3, 45 bases, with the frame set at the first base. As encoded in the germline V gene, CDR1 is KGHSH while CDR2 is LQKENI. Each collaborating institution followed its own protocols to collect whole blood in K2EDTA tubes. For TCRbeta analysis, collaborator samples were shipped as frozen whole blood, as isolated PBMCs, or as DNA extracted from either sample type. On this clone: Its antigen remains undetermined. Nothing much larger sits one base from this clone, and base qualities are not available.

What the study reported, not specific to this receptor: How much clinical and demographic metadata was included differed by source and by participant, and the metadata was provided uncurated.

The receptor comes from a man between 65 and 85 years old with acute or convalescent COVID-19. Sequencing was done on a sample of peripheral blood. Recombination joined TRBV18 with TRBJ2-5; TRBD1 matches 9 bases in the middle. The nucleotide sequence reads TGTGCCAGCTCATCGGGACAGGGAGGTCAAGAGACCCAGTACTTC. Translated, it reads CASSSGQGGQETQYF.